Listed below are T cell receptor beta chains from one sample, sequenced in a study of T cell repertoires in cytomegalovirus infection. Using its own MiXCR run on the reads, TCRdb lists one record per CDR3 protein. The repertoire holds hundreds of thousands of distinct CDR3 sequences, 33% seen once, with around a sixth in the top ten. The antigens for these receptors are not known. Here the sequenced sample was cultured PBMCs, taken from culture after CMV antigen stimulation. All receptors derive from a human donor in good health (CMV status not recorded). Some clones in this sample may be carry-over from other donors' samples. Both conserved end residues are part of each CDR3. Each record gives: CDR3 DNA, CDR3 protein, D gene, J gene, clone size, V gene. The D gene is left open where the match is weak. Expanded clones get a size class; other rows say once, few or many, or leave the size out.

cdr3_nt: TGTGCCAGCAGTTTGGAAGACAGAATAAGGAACACTGAAGCTTTCTTT
cdr3_aa: CASSLEDRIRNTEAFF
d_call: NA
j_call: TRBJ1-1
clone_size: few
v_call: TRBV12-3/TRBV12-4

cdr3_nt: TGTGCCAGCAGCTTACCCTTAGACGCCCCCTGGGATAATTCACCCCTCCACTTT
cdr3_aa: CASSLPLDAPWDNSPLHF
d_call: NA
j_call: TRBJ1-6
clone_size: few
v_call: TRBV7-6

cdr3_nt: TGCGCCAGCAGCCAAGTCTACAGGGGAAGGAATGAGCAGTTCTTC
cdr3_aa: CASSQVYRGRNEQFF
d_call: TRBD1
j_call: TRBJ2-1
clone_size: NA
v_call: TRBV4-1

cdr3_nt: TGTGCCAGCAGCCCTCGGACTAGCGGGGGAACAGATACGCAGTATTTT
cdr3_aa: CASSPRTSGGTDTQYF
d_call: TRBD2
j_call: TRBJ2-3
clone_size: many
v_call: TRBV7-2

cdr3_nt: TGTGCCAGCAGCCGGAGAGGAGCGAGAAACACCGGGGAGCTGTTTTTT
cdr3_aa: CASSRRGARNTGELFF
d_call: NA
j_call: TRBJ2-2
clone_size: NA
v_call: TRBV14

cdr3_nt: TGTGCCAGCAGCTTAGGCTCTGAGCGTGAAGCTTTCTTT
cdr3_aa: CASSLGSEREAFF
d_call: NA
j_call: TRBJ1-1
clone_size: few
v_call: TRBV7-6

cdr3_nt: TGCGCCAGCAGCCAACAGGGAGTAGATACGCAGTATTTT
cdr3_aa: CASSQQGVDTQYF
d_call: NA
j_call: TRBJ2-3
clone_size: NA
v_call: TRBV4-1

cdr3_nt: TGCGCCAGCCGGGACGGGCGGAACACTGAAGCTTTCTTT
cdr3_aa: CASRDGRNTEAFF
d_call: NA
j_call: TRBJ1-1
clone_size: NA
v_call: TRBV5-1

cdr3_nt: TGTGCCAGCAGCCAAGATCGTGGAGACCCCCGGGGCAAATCAGGCGAGCAGTACTTC
cdr3_aa: CASSQDRGDPRGKSGEQYF
d_call: NA
j_call: TRBJ2-7
clone_size: NA
v_call: TRBV3-1

cdr3_nt: TGTGCCAGTAGCTACAGCTACAATCAGCCCCAGCATTTT
cdr3_aa: CASSYSYNQPQHF
d_call: NA
j_call: TRBJ1-5
clone_size: NA
v_call: TRBV19

cdr3_nt: TGTGCCAGCAGCGAGGACAGGGCCCAAGAGACCCAGTACTTC
cdr3_aa: CASSEDRAQETQYF
d_call: TRBD1
j_call: TRBJ2-5
clone_size: NA
v_call: TRBV7-4

cdr3_nt: TGCAGTGCCCACCCTGGGACCACAGATACGCAGTATTTT
cdr3_aa: CSAHPGTTDTQYF
d_call: NA
j_call: TRBJ2-3
clone_size: few
v_call: TRBV20-1

cdr3_nt: TGTGCCAGCTCAACTAGACAGGACTATCAGCCCCAGCATTTT
cdr3_aa: CASSTRQDYQPQHF
d_call: NA
j_call: TRBJ1-5
clone_size: NA
v_call: TRBV18

cdr3_nt: TGTGCCAGCAGTTTAATCCCTCACAGGGCTTTCCACTCACCCCTCCACTTT
cdr3_aa: CASSLIPHRAFHSPLHF
d_call: NA
j_call: TRBJ1-6
clone_size: NA
v_call: TRBV27

cdr3_nt: TGTGCCAGCAGTTTTTACTGGGGAGGTACCGCTGAAGCTTTCTTT
cdr3_aa: CASSFYWGGTAEAFF
d_call: NA
j_call: TRBJ1-1
clone_size: NA
v_call: TRBV12-3/TRBV12-4

cdr3_nt: TGTGCCAGCCACGCAGGGGAGGCAGATACGCAGTATTTT
cdr3_aa: CASHAGEADTQYF
d_call: NA
j_call: TRBJ2-3
clone_size: NA
v_call: TRBV5-4

cdr3_nt: TGTGCCAGCAGTGGGGTCCAGAGGACTAATGAAAAACTGTTTTTT
cdr3_aa: CASSGVQRTNEKLFF
d_call: NA
j_call: TRBJ1-4
clone_size: few
v_call: TRBV2

cdr3_nt: TGTGCCAGCAGTTACTGGGGGGACAGGGGATCGGCTAGTTCACCCCTCCACTTT
cdr3_aa: CASSYWGDRGSASSPLHF
d_call: TRBD1
j_call: TRBJ1-6
clone_size: NA
v_call: TRBV6-6

cdr3_nt: TGTGCCAGCAGAGGCGCGGGGGGCACAGATACGCAGTATTTT
cdr3_aa: CASRGAGGTDTQYF
d_call: TRBD2
j_call: TRBJ2-3
clone_size: NA
v_call: TRBV6-1

cdr3_nt: TGTGCCAGTAGTATAGACCTATTCTATGGCTACACCTTC
cdr3_aa: CASSIDLFYGYTF
d_call: NA
j_call: TRBJ1-2
clone_size: NA
v_call: TRBV19

cdr3_nt: TGTGCCAGCAGCGGACTAGCCGGAAACATTCAGTACTTC
cdr3_aa: CASSGLAGNIQYF
d_call: TRBD2
j_call: TRBJ2-4
clone_size: many
v_call: TRBV7-6

cdr3_nt: TGTGCCAGCAGCTTGAGACAGGGCACTCAGCCCCAGCATTTT
cdr3_aa: CASSLRQGTQPQHF
d_call: TRBD1
j_call: TRBJ1-5
clone_size: many
v_call: TRBV7-2

cdr3_nt: TGTGCCAGCAGCTTACGCCTTCGGGAGACCCAGTACTTC
cdr3_aa: CASSLRLRETQYF
d_call: NA
j_call: TRBJ2-5
clone_size: few
v_call: TRBV7-6

cdr3_nt: TGTGCCAGCAGTCCTAGCCCCCGGGATACGCAGTATTTT
cdr3_aa: CASSPSPRDTQYF
d_call: NA
j_call: TRBJ2-3
clone_size: few
v_call: TRBV6-1

cdr3_nt: TGTGCCAGCAGCTTAGCTTGGGGGTACGGTTCACCCCTCCACTTT
cdr3_aa: CASSLAWGYGSPLHF
d_call: NA
j_call: TRBJ1-6
clone_size: few
v_call: TRBV7-2

cdr3_nt: TGTGCCAGCAGTTCCGGCGTCCGCAATGAGCAGTTCTTC
cdr3_aa: CASSSGVRNEQFF
d_call: NA
j_call: TRBJ2-1
clone_size: NA
v_call: TRBV6-1